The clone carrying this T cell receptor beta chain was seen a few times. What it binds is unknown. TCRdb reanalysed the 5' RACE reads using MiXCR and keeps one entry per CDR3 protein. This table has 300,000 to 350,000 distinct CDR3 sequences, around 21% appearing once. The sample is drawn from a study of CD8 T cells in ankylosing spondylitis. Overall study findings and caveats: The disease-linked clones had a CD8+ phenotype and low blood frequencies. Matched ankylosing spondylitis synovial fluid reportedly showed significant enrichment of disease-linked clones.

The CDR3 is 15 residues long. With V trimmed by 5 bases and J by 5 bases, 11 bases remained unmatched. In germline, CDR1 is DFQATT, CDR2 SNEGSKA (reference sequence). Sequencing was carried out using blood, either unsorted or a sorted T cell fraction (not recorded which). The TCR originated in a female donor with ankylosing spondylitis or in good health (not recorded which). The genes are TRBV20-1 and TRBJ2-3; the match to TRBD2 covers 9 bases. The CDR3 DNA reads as TGCAGTGCTTCATTTTTAGCGGGAGTGGGAGATACGCAGTATTTT. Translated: CSASFLAGVGDTQYF.